Each of the 17 T cell receptor beta chains below was sequenced from the same sample in a study of response to subunit inactivated influenza vaccine. TCRdb used MiXCR to reprocess the RT-PCR reads, holding one entry per CDR3 protein. Of roughly 650,000 distinct CDR3 sequences listed, 15% to 18% are singletons. The specimen comprised PBMCs from blood, sampled less than 13 days after vaccination. The origin of the receptors is a man over 45 who received an inactivated influenza vaccine.

The sample holds many counts of this clonotype. The chain uses TRBV29-1 and TRBJ2-1, with D maybe TRBD2 (6 bases). The CDR3 is 14 residues long. V lost 2 bases and J lost 2, with 10 bases in between. Germline V gene data show CDR1 as SQVTM and CDR2 as ANQGSEA. Written as DNA, the CDR3 is TGCAGCGTTGAATCGGGAGCAGCCTACAATGAGCAGTTCTTC. It is translated as CSVESGAAYNEQFF.

This sequence joins TRBV15 and TRBJ2-7; no clear D gene. CDR3 length equals 12 residues. V shed 0 bases and J shed 5 bases, with 5 bases lying between them. From germline, CDR1 is LNHNV and CDR2 YYDKDF (reference sequence). CDR3 in DNA: TGTGCCACCAGCAGAGATTCCCACGAGCAGTACTTC. Its translation: CATSRDSHEQYF.

This clonotype was seen only a few times. CDR3 sequence: CASSTEGYGYTF. The CDR3 DNA sequence: TGTGCCAGCAGCACAGAGGGCTATGGCTACACCTTC. V and J are TRBV7-2 and TRBJ1-2, with no clear D. This CDR3 is built from 12 residues. Between the trimmed V and J ends, which lost 5 bases and 4 bases, there was a span of 8 bases. In germline, CDR1 is SGHTA, CDR2 FQGNSA.

The chain carries TRBV4-1 and TRBJ2-3; D unclear. The germline V gene has CDR1 MGHRA and CDR2 YSYEKL. The V end was cut by 2 bases, the J end by 6 bases, with 9 bases between. This CDR3 has 13 residues. This CDR3 reads CASSQSALDTQYF. CDR3 DNA sequence: TGCGCCAGCAGCCAAAGCGCGCTGGATACGCAGTATTTT.

This clonotype was picked up many times. The V gene is TRBV20-1, the J gene TRBJ2-7; 14 positions match TRBD2. V gave up 4 bases and J gave up 0 bases; unmatched junction bases: 2. CDR1 and CDR2 (germline): DFQATT, SNEGSKA (reference sequence). The CDR3 has 15 amino acids. The CDR3 DNA is TGCAGTGCTATAGGGACTAGCGGGAGCTCCTACGAGCAGTACTTC. It codes for CSAIGTSGSSYEQYF.

This clonotype has a handful of counts. The chain employs TRBV20-1 and TRBJ2-7; D is undetermined. The CDR3 is 14 residues long. Germline V gives CDR1 DFQATT, CDR2 SNEGSKA (reference sequence). V lost 0 bases, J lost 0 bases, and 9 bases lay in between. The CDR3 spells CSARDRAASYEQYF. The CDR3 bases are TGCAGTGCTAGAGATCGGGCAGCCTCCTACGAGCAGTACTTC.

This chain connects TRBV7-9 to TRBJ1-1; D is uncertain. CDR3 length equals 13 residues. Germline loops: CDR1 SEHNR, CDR2 FQNEAQ (reference sequence). V shed 4 bases and J shed 6 bases, with 12 bases lying between them. The CDR3 nucleotides are TGTGCCAGCAGCTCGGTGACGAAAGCTGAAGCTTTCTTT. Its protein is CASSSVTKAEAFF.

This chain uses TRBV9 with TRBJ2-3; D is undetermined. V was clipped by 0 bases and J by 2 bases, with 10 bases between them. CDR3 length: 15 amino acids. From germline, CDR1 is SGDLS and CDR2 YYNGEE. CDR3 residues: CASSVGHSVTDTQYF. The CDR3 DNA sequence: TGTGCCAGCAGCGTAGGCCACTCCGTCACAGATACGCAGTATTTT. The full variable domain, in which reference TRBV9 and TRBJ2-3 provide the parts outside the CDR3, is DSGVTQTPKHLITATGQRVTLRCSPRSGDLSVYWYQQSLDQGLQFLIQYYNGEERAKGNILERFSAQQFPDLHSELNLSSLELGDSALYFCASSVGHSVTDTQYFGPGTRLTVL.

This clonotype was seen repeatedly, ten times or more. The chain joins TRBV12-3 or TRBV12-4 to TRBJ1-1; possibly TRBD1 for D (6 bases). The V end lost 4 bases, the J end lost 11 bases, and 11 bases lay between the germline ends. The CDR3 is 11 amino acids. The CDR3 spells CASSSGEAAFF. Written as DNA, the CDR3 is TGTGCCAGCAGTTCAGGGGAGGCGGCTTTCTTT.

The genes are TRBV14 and TRBJ1-2; the D is unclear. Germline V gene data show CDR1 as SGHDN and CDR2 as FVKESK. The V gene lost 1 base and the J gene lost 4 bases, with 7 bases spanning the gap. This CDR3 comprises 13 residues. The CDR3 here is CASSQAVLYGYTF. The CDR3 DNA is TGTGCCAGCAGCCAAGCAGTCCTCTATGGCTACACCTTC.

Only a few counts were recorded for this clonotype. V gene TRBV20-1 combines with J gene TRBJ2-5, with 7 bases that match TRBD1. V lost 1 base to trimming and J lost 0 bases; unmatched junction nucleotides: 5. CDR3 length: 15 residues. Per the germline V gene, CDR1 is DFQATT and CDR2 is SNEGSKA (reference sequence). The CDR3 protein is CSARASTGYQETQYF. In DNA, the CDR3 is TGCAGTGCTAGAGCCTCGACAGGGTACCAAGAGACCCAGTACTTC.

This clonotype was recorded many times. This chain joins TRBV7-2 and TRBJ2-6; 8 bases align to TRBD1. With V trimmed by 5 bases and J by 2 bases, 8 bases remained unmatched. Germline V gene lookup returns CDR1 SGHTA and CDR2 FQGNSA. The CDR3 covers 17 residues. The CDR3 is CASSPRQGRPGANVLTF. In DNA, the CDR3 is TGTGCCAGCAGCCCGAGACAGGGGAGACCTGGGGCCAACGTCCTGACTTTC.

This clonotype turned up a few times. V is TRBV28 and J is TRBJ1-2; no definite D call. Germline V gene data show CDR1 as MDHEN and CDR2 as SYDVKM. The CDR3 spans 13 residues. V gave up 3 bases and J gave up 7 bases, with 12 bases separating them. CDR3 amino acids: CASSLAGSGGYTF. The CDR3 bases are TGTGCCAGCAGTTTGGCCGGGTCCGGTGGCTACACCTTC.

This clonotype was detected many times. J is TRBJ1-5 and V is TRBV28, with a possible D match to TRBD1 (5 bases). The V gene's germline CDR1 is MDHEN and CDR2 SYDVKM. The CDR3 is made up of 14 amino acids. Trimming removed 10 bases at V and 1 base at J, with 14 bases between. The CDR3 sequence is CATKPTVSNQPQHF. CDR3 DNA: TGTGCCACCAAGCCGACAGTAAGCAATCAGCCCCAGCATTTT.

There are many counts of this clonotype. This chain uses TRBV18 with TRBJ2-7, with TRBD2 identical over 7 bases. Germline CDR1 KGHSH, CDR2 LQKENI. The ends lost 3 bases at V and 3 bases at J; junction bases unmatched: 2. The CDR3 spans 13 residues. The DNA for the CDR3 is TGTGCCAGCTCACCCGGGACTATCTACGAGCAGTACTTC. Protein sequence: CASSPGTIYEQYF.

This chain uses TRBV7-2 with TRBJ2-6; D call uncertain. The V gene's germline CDR1 is SGHTA and CDR2 FQGNSA. V gave up 2 bases and J gave up 0 bases, with 5 bases separating them. The CDR3 runs 15 residues. The CDR3 bases are TGTGCCAGCAGCTTAACATCCTCTGGGGCCAACGTCCTGACTTTC. This codes for CASSLTSSGANVLTF.

The gene calls are TRBV24-1 and TRBJ2-3; D possibly uses TRBD1 or TRBD2 (6 bases each). Germline V CDR1 and CDR2: KGHDR, SFDVKD. This CDR3 has 16 amino acids. V gave up 0 bases and J gave up 4 bases, with 13 bases separating them. This CDR3 reads CATSDLGGHSADTQYF. Here the CDR3 DNA reads TGTGCCACCAGTGATTTGGGGGGGCATAGCGCAGATACGCAGTATTTT.